These T cell receptor beta chains were read from a single sample in a study of graft-versus-host responses after intestinal transplantation. Sequencing used immunoSEQ multiplex PCR; TCRdb keeps in-frame clones, though not all of them. The sample consists of 8,500 to 14,000 clones, around three quarters of them appearing once. The specimen comprised ileum tissue, sampled 23 days after intestinal transplant. These TCRs come from a human patient who received an intestinal transplant, so some T cells may come from the graft donor. The CDR3 runs from the conserved cysteine through the conserved F or W. D genes are given only for firm matches. Some rows mark clone size as missing; the rest say once, few, many or name a class of expanded clone.

d_call: NA
v_call: TRBV27
j_call: TRBJ1-6
clone_size: once
cdr3_aa: CASSLGTNSPLHF
cdr3_nt: TGTGCCAGCAGTTTAGGGACAAATTCACCCCTCCACTTT

d_call: NA
v_call: TRBV27
j_call: TRBJ2-1
clone_size: NA
cdr3_aa: CASSLDSYNEQFF
cdr3_nt: TGTGCCAGCAGTTTGGACAGTTACAATGAGCAGTTCTTC

d_call: NA
v_call: TRBV4-1
j_call: TRBJ1-5
clone_size: NA
cdr3_aa: CASSPRVIEQPQHF
cdr3_nt: TGCGCCAGCAGCCCCCGTGTTATCGAACAGCCCCAGCATTTT

d_call: NA
v_call: TRBV5-1
j_call: TRBJ2-3
clone_size: once
cdr3_aa: CASSFGASDTQYF
cdr3_nt: TGCGCCAGCAGCTTTGGGGCATCAGATACGCAGTATTTT

d_call: TRBD1
v_call: TRBV2
j_call: TRBJ1-1
clone_size: NA
cdr3_aa: CARNSDGTGGKNTEAFF
cdr3_nt: TGTGCCAGGAATTCAGACGGGACAGGGGGGAAGAACACTGAAGCTTTCTTT

d_call: NA
v_call: TRBV10-2
j_call: TRBJ2-5
clone_size: NA
cdr3_aa: CASTSGYQETQYF
cdr3_nt: TGCGCCAGCACCTCGGGGTACCAAGAGACCCAGTACTTC

d_call: TRBD2
v_call: TRBV2
j_call: TRBJ2-7
clone_size: large
cdr3_aa: CASSGSGRLDYEQYF
cdr3_nt: TGTGCCAGCAGCGGTAGCGGGAGGTTGGACTACGAGCAGTACTTC

d_call: NA
v_call: TRBV5-4
j_call: TRBJ1-1
clone_size: NA
cdr3_aa: CASSLGVNTEAFF
cdr3_nt: TGTGCCAGCAGCTTAGGGGTGAACACTGAAGCTTTCTTT

d_call: TRBD2
v_call: TRBV28
j_call: TRBJ2-7
clone_size: NA
cdr3_aa: CASSSPPKREGYAYEQYF
cdr3_nt: TGTGCCAGCAGTTCCCCCCCAAAGCGGGAGGGCTATGCCTACGAGCAGTACTTC

d_call: NA
v_call: TRBV11-1
j_call: TRBJ2-7
clone_size: once
cdr3_aa: CASSPREHGDYNEQYF
cdr3_nt: TGTGCCAGCAGCCCGCGTGAACACGGTGATTACAACGAGCAGTACTTC

d_call: TRBD2
v_call: TRBV10-2
j_call: TRBJ2-1
clone_size: NA
cdr3_aa: CASSASGLNNEQFF
cdr3_nt: TGCGCCAGCAGTGCTAGCGGACTCAACAATGAGCAGTTCTTC

d_call: NA
v_call: TRBV4-3
j_call: TRBJ1-1
clone_size: few
cdr3_aa: CASSWDGYTEAFF
cdr3_nt: TGCGCCAGCAGCTGGGACGGTTACACTGAAGCTTTCTTT

d_call: TRBD2
v_call: TRBV15
j_call: TRBJ2-7
clone_size: once
cdr3_aa: CATSRDKLAVSYEQYF
cdr3_nt: TGTGCCACCAGCAGAGATAAGCTAGCGGTTTCCTACGAGCAGTACTTC

d_call: TRBD1
v_call: TRBV7-9
j_call: TRBJ2-7
clone_size: NA
cdr3_aa: CASSSSQGSSSYEQYF
cdr3_nt: TGTGCCAGCAGCTCTTCACAGGGGTCGAGCTCCTACGAGCAGTACTTC

d_call: NA
v_call: TRBV28
j_call: TRBJ1-2
clone_size: once
cdr3_aa: CASSVRLSYGYTF
cdr3_nt: TGTGCCAGCAGTGTGCGCCTGTCTTATGGCTACACCTTC

d_call: TRBD1
v_call: TRBV10-1
j_call: TRBJ1-6
clone_size: NA
cdr3_aa: CARKTGGGSPLHF
cdr3_nt: TGCGCCAGAAAGACAGGGGGTGGTTCACCCCTCCACTTT

d_call: NA
v_call: TRBV4-3
j_call: TRBJ1-3
clone_size: few
cdr3_aa: CASSQDLQGLNGNTIYF
cdr3_nt: TGCGCCAGCAGCCAAGATCTGCAGGGTCTCAATGGAAACACCATATATTTT

d_call: TRBD1
v_call: TRBV9
j_call: TRBJ1-2
clone_size: NA
cdr3_aa: CASSVEGAASNYGYTF
cdr3_nt: TGTGCCAGCAGCGTAGAGGGGGCAGCTAGCAACTATGGCTACACCTTC

d_call: TRBD1
v_call: TRBV6-1
j_call: TRBJ1-1
clone_size: NA
cdr3_aa: CASSALGTGGTEAFF
cdr3_nt: TGTGCCAGCAGTGCCCTCGGGACAGGGGGCACTGAAGCTTTCTTT

d_call: TRBD2
v_call: TRBV7-8
j_call: TRBJ2-5
clone_size: NA
cdr3_aa: CASSSGLAGSQETQYF
cdr3_nt: TGTGCCAGCAGCTCCGGACTAGCGGGATCGCAAGAGACCCAGTACTTC

d_call: NA
v_call: TRBV15
j_call: TRBJ2-3
clone_size: NA
cdr3_aa: CATSPPPGTDTQYF
cdr3_nt: TGTGCCACCAGCCCCCCCCCGGGCACAGATACGCAGTATTTT

d_call: NA
v_call: TRBV7-9
j_call: TRBJ2-7
clone_size: few
cdr3_aa: CASYLAGGYEQYF
cdr3_nt: TGTGCCAGCTATCTCGCCGGGGGATACGAGCAGTACTTC

d_call: TRBD2
v_call: TRBV6-5
j_call: TRBJ2-3
clone_size: NA
cdr3_aa: CASSYVALAGVDTQYF
cdr3_nt: TGTGCCAGCAGTTATGTTGCACTAGCGGGAGTAGATACGCAGTATTTT

d_call: NA
v_call: TRBV18
j_call: TRBJ2-1
clone_size: NA
cdr3_aa: CASSKRTSQDEQFF
cdr3_nt: TGTGCCAGCTCAAAACGAACTAGCCAAGATGAGCAGTTCTTC

d_call: TRBD2
v_call: TRBV9
j_call: TRBJ2-7
clone_size: few
cdr3_aa: CASSPQLAGVYEQYF
cdr3_nt: TGTGCCAGCAGCCCCCAACTAGCGGGAGTCTACGAGCAGTACTTC

d_call: TRBD2
v_call: TRBV4-1
j_call: TRBJ2-1
clone_size: NA
cdr3_aa: CASSHLSGRAINEQFF
cdr3_nt: TGCGCCAGCAGCCACCTAAGCGGGAGGGCCATCAATGAGCAGTTCTTC

d_call: TRBD1
v_call: TRBV7-9
j_call: TRBJ2-3
clone_size: NA
cdr3_aa: CASSPGQGTDTQYF
cdr3_nt: TGTGCCAGCAGCCCGGGACAGGGGACAGATACGCAGTATTTT

d_call: NA
v_call: TRBV10-3
j_call: TRBJ2-3
clone_size: NA
cdr3_aa: CAISATVSPSTDTQYF
cdr3_nt: TGTGCCATCAGTGCGACGGTCAGTCCTAGCACAGATACGCAGTATTTT

d_call: NA
v_call: TRBV29-1
j_call: TRBJ1-2
clone_size: NA
cdr3_aa: CSAYLRGARTYGYTF
cdr3_nt: TGCAGCGCCTACCTTCGAGGGGCTCGTACCTATGGCTACACCTTC

d_call: NA
v_call: TRBV6-5
j_call: TRBJ2-1
clone_size: NA
cdr3_aa: CASSYDPAGRNEQFF
cdr3_nt: TGTGCCAGCAGTTACGACCCAGCCGGTCGAAATGAGCAGTTCTTC

d_call: NA
v_call: TRBV4-1
j_call: TRBJ2-7
clone_size: NA
cdr3_aa: CASSQEINYEQYF
cdr3_nt: TGCGCCAGCAGCCAAGAGATCAACTACGAGCAGTACTTC

d_call: NA
v_call: TRBV7-6
j_call: TRBJ1-1
clone_size: NA
cdr3_aa: CASSLLQNTEAFF
cdr3_nt: TGTGCCAGCAGCTTACTGCAGAACACTGAAGCTTTCTTT

d_call: TRBD1
v_call: TRBV19
j_call: TRBJ1-2
clone_size: NA
cdr3_aa: CASRRWDRGRNYGYTF
cdr3_nt: TGTGCCAGTAGACGATGGGACAGGGGGCGCAACTATGGCTACACCTTC

d_call: NA
v_call: TRBV7-6
j_call: TRBJ2-1
clone_size: NA
cdr3_aa: CASSPGDLEFF
cdr3_nt: TGTGCCAGCAGCCCAGGGGACTTGGAGTTCTTC

d_call: NA
v_call: TRBV25-1
j_call: TRBJ2-7
clone_size: NA
cdr3_aa: CASSNQGNSYEQYF
cdr3_nt: TGTGCCAGCAGTAACCAGGGAAACTCCTACGAGCAGTACTTC

d_call: NA
v_call: TRBV6-6
j_call: TRBJ1-1
clone_size: NA
cdr3_aa: CASSSRQSKLPGAFF
cdr3_nt: TGTGCCAGCAGTTCCCGACAGTCGAAACTACCAGGAGCTTTCTTT

d_call: NA
v_call: TRBV6-5
j_call: TRBJ2-7
clone_size: NA
cdr3_aa: CASSTNRERAYEQYF
cdr3_nt: TGTGCCAGCAGTACAAACCGGGAGCGGGCTTACGAGCAGTACTTC

d_call: NA
v_call: TRBV19
j_call: TRBJ2-4
clone_size: NA
cdr3_aa: CASSIFLSSGQYF
cdr3_nt: TGTGCCAGTAGTATTTTTTTGTCAAGTGGACAGTACTTC

d_call: TRBD2
v_call: TRBV4-1
j_call: TRBJ2-3
clone_size: NA
cdr3_aa: CASSQDSGTSDTQYF
cdr3_nt: TGCGCCAGCAGCCAAGATAGTGGGACTAGTGATACGCAGTATTTT

d_call: NA
v_call: TRBV4-1
j_call: TRBJ2-1
clone_size: NA
cdr3_aa: CASSHTILMWGHYNEQFF
cdr3_nt: TGCGCCAGCAGCCACACTATTCTTATGTGGGGGCACTACAATGAGCAGTTCTTC

d_call: NA
v_call: TRBV9
j_call: TRBJ2-7
clone_size: few
cdr3_aa: CASSVGPIPSYEQYF
cdr3_nt: TGTGCCAGCAGCGTAGGTCCGATTCCATCCTACGAGCAGTACTTC